The clone carrying this T cell receptor (beta chain) was observed a few times. The antigen is undetermined. TCRdb ran MiXCR on the 5' RACE reads and lists one entry per CDR3 protein. The sample includes 80,000 to 90,000 distinct CDR3 sequences, about 23% seen only once; the top ten take 42%. V gave up 4 bases and J gave up 5 bases; unmatched junction bases: 10. This CDR3 contains 17 residues. From germline, CDR1 is ENHRY and CDR2 SYGVKD. This sample was included in a study of T-cell memory formation after mild COVID-19. As for the study in general: Among the donors, TCR clusters were largely specific to each donor.

Study conclusions and caveats: CM and EM subsets held most contracting CD4+ clones; EMRA held CD8+ ones.

The TCR sequence derives from a man younger than 35 who had mild COVID-19 (a few samples of this study predate the infection). Cell type and time point are not known. The chain is built from TRBV10-3 and TRBJ1-6; 8 nucleotides line up with TRBD1. Sequenced input: PBMCs or a T cell subset sorted from them (not recorded which). In DNA, the CDR3 is TGTGCCATCAGTGTCTCCGACCCGGGACAGGATAATTCACCCCTCCACTTT. Translation: CAISVSDPGQDNSPLHF.